These 2 T cell receptor beta chains were all obtained from the same sample, sequenced in a study of T cells in Graves' hyperthyroidism and ophthalmopathy. Amplified TCR beta CDR3 regions derived from RNA transcripts. The HTBI primer set drove a first-round RT-PCR of the TCR CDR3. Each CDR3 protein is one row after TCRdb ran MiXCR on the multiplex PCR reads. The repertoire holds under 550,000 distinct CDR3 sequences, approximately 14% seen once, with 5% to 6% in the top ten. Sequenced input: blood. These receptors were collected from a woman younger than 30 with Graves' hyperthyroidism.

The sample holds a few counts of this clonotype. The chain combines TRBV28 with TRBJ2-2, with 8 bases identical to TRBD1. The CDR3 has 15 residues. Losses at the gene ends were 2 bases for V and 9 bases for J; bases not matched to a gene: 8. Per the germline V gene, CDR1 is MDHEN and CDR2 is SYDVKM. The CDR3 sequence: CASSLGTGPRRELFF. CDR3 sequence (DNA): TGTGCCAGCAGTTTAGGGACAGGCCCCCGCCGGGAGCTGTTTTTT.

This clonotype was seen a handful of times. The chain's CDR3 is CASSIAGTQETQYF. CDR3 DNA sequence: TGTGCCAGCAGTATAGCGGGGACCCAAGAGACCCAGTACTTC. This chain links TRBV6-2 or TRBV6-3 with TRBJ2-5, with 8 bases identical to TRBD2. Germline V gene lookup returns CDR1 MNHEY and CDR2 SVGEGT. The CDR3 spans 14 residues. J lost 1 base, V lost 5 bases, and 3 bases had no gene match.